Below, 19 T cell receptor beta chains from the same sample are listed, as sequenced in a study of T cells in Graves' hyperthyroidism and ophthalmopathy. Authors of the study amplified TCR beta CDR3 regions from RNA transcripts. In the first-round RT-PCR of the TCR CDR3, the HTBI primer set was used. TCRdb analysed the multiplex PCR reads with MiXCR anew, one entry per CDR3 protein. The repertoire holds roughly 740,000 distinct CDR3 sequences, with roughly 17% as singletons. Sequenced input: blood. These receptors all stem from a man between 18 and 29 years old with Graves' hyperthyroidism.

The CDR3 reads CASSPPQVYQPTEAFF. The DNA of the CDR3 is TGTGCCAGCTCACCACCACAGGTATATCAGCCCACTGAAGCTTTCTTT. This chain links TRBV18 with TRBJ1-1, with D perhaps TRBD1 (5 bases). V was clipped by 0 bases and J by 4 bases, with 15 bases between them. Germline loops: CDR1 KGHSH, CDR2 LQKENI. The CDR3 is 16 amino acids.

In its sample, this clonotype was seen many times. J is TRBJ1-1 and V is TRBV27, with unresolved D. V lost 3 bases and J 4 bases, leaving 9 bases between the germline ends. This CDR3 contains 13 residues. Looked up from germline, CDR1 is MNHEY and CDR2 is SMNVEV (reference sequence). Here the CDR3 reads CASSFPGITEAFF. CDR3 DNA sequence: TGTGCCAGCAGTTTTCCGGGAATCACTGAAGCTTTCTTT.

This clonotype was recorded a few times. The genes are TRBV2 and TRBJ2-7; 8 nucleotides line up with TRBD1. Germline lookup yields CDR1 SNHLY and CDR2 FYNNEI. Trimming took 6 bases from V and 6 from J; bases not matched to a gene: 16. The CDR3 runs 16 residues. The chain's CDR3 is CASSERAGQGLSEQYF. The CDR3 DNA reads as TGTGCCAGCAGCGAGAGGGCAGGACAGGGACTGTCCGAGCAGTACTTC.

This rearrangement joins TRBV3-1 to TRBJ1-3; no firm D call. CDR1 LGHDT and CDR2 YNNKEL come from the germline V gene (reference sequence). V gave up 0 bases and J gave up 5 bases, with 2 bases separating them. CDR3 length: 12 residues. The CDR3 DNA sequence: TGTGCCAGCAGCCAAGATCGAAACACCATATATTTT. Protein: CASSQDRNTIYF.

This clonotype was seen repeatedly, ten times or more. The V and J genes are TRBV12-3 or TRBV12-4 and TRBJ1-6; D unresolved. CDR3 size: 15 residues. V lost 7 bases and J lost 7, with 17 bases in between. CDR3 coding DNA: TGTGCCAGCATCCCCGCGCGACTGACAAATTCACCCCTCCACTTT. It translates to CASIPARLTNSPLHF.

CDR3 nucleotide sequence: TGCAGTGCTACAAGCGGGAGGGGAAACAATGAGCAGTTCTTC. It yields the protein CSATSGRGNNEQFF. The chain employs TRBV20-1 and TRBJ2-1; 10 bases are a match to TRBD2. The CDR3 runs to 14 residues. Germline V gene lookup returns CDR1 DFQATT and CDR2 SNEGSKA (reference sequence). J gave up 5 bases and V 4 bases, and 5 bases lay outside the gene matches.

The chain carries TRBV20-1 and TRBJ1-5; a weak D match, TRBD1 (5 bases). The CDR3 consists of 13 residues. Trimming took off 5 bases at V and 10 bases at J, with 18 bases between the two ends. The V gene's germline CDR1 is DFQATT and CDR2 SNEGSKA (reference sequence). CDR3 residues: CSAATGLGEPQHF. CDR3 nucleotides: TGCAGTGCTGCCACGGGGCTTGGGGAACCCCAGCATTTT.

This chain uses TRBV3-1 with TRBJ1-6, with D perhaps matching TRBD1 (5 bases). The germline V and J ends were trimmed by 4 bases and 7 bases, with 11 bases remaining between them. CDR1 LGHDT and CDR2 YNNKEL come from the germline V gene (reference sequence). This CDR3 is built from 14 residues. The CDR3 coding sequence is TGTGCCAGCAGCCCTTCGGGGGGAAATTCACCCCTCCACTTT. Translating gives CASSPSGGNSPLHF.

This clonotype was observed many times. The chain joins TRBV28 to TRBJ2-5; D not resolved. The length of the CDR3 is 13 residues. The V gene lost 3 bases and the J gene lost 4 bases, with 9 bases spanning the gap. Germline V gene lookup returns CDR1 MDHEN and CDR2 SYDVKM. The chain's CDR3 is CASSFGLRETQYF. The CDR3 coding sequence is TGTGCCAGCAGTTTCGGCCTTCGAGAGACCCAGTACTTC. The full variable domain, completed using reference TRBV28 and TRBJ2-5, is DVKVTQSSRYLVKRTGEKVFLECVQDMDHENMFWYRQDPGLGLRLIYFSYDVKMKEKGDIPEGYSVSREKKERFSLILESASTNQTSMYLCASSFGLRETQYFGPGTRLLVL.

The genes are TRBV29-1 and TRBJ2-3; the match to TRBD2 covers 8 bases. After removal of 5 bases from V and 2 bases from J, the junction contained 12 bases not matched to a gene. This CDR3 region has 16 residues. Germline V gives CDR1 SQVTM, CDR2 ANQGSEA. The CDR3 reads CSVRKSASGYTDTQYF. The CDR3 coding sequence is TGCAGCGTTCGGAAGAGTGCTAGCGGGTACACAGATACGCAGTATTTT.

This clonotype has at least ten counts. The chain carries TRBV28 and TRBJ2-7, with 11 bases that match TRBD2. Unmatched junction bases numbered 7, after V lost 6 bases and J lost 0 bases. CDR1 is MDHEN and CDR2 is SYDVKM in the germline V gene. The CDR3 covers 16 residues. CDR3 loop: CASSSGTSGASYEQYF. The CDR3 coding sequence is TGTGCCAGCAGCTCCGGGACTAGCGGAGCCTCCTACGAGCAGTACTTC.

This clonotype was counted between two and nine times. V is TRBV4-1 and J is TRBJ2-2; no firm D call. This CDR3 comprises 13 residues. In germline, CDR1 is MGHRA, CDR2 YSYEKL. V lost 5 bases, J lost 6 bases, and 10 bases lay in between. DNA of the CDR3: TGCGCCAGCAGCGCTCGGTGGCCCGGGGAGCTGTTTTTT. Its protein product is CASSARWPGELFF.

In nucleotides, the CDR3 is TGCGCCAGCAGCCAAGTCCAGACTGGGGGACCCGGGGAGCTGTTTTTT. Residues: CASSQVQTGGPGELFF. V is TRBV4-3 and J is TRBJ2-2, with D perhaps matching TRBD1 or TRBD2 (5 bases each). Germline V lookup: CDR1 LGHNA, CDR2 YSLEER. CDR3 length: 16 amino acids. Trimming shortened V by 1 base and J by 6 bases, and 15 bases separated the two germline ends.

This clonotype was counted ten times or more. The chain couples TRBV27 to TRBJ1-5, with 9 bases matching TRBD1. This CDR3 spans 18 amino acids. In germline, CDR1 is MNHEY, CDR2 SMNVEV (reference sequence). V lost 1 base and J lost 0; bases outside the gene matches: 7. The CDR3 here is CASSLYGTGRVSNQPQHF. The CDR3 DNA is TGTGCCAGCAGTTTATACGGGACAGGGAGGGTTAGCAATCAGCCCCAGCATTTT.

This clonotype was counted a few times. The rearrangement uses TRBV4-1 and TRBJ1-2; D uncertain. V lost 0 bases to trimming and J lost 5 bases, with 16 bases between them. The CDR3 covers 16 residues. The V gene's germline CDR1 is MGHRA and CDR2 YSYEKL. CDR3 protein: CASSQELPIVPYGYTF. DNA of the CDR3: TGCGCCAGCAGCCAAGAGCTACCGATTGTACCTTATGGCTACACCTTC.

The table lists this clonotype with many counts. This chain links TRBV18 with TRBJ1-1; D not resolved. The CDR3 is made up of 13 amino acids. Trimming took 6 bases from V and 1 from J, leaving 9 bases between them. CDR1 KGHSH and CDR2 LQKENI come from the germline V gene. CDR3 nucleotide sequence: TGTGCCAGCTCCTTCCGCCCGAACACTGAAGCTTTCTTT. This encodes CASSFRPNTEAFF.

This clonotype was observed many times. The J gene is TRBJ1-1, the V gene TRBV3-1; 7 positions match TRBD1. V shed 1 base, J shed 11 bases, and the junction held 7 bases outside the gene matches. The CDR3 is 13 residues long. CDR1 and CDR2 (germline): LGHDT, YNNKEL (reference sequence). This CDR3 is CASSQGLTGSAFF. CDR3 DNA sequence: TGTGCCAGCAGCCAAGGGTTGACAGGGAGCGCTTTCTTT. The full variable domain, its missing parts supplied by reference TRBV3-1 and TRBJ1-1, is DTAVSQTPKYLVTQMGNDKSIKCEQNLGHDTMYWYKQDSKKFLKIMFSYNNKELIINETVPNRFSPKSPDKAHLNLHINSLELGDSAVYFCASSQGLTGSAFFGQGTRLTVV.

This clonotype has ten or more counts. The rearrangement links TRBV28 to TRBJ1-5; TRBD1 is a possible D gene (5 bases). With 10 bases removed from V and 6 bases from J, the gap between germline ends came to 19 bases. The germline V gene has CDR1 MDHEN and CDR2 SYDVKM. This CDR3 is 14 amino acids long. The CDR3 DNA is TGTGCCACCATCGAGTCGGGGCGCGGTCAGCCCCAGCATTTT. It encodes CATIESGRGQPQHF.

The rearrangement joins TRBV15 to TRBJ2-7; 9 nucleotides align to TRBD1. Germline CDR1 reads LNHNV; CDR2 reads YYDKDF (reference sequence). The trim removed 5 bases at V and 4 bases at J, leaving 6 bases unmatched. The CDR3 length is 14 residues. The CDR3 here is CATSWGQGEYEQYF. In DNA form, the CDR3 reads TGTGCCACCAGCTGGGGACAGGGAGAATACGAGCAGTACTTC. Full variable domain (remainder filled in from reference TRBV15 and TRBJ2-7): DAMVIQNPRYQVTQFGKPVTLSCSQTLNHNVMYWYQQKSSQAPKLLFHYYDKDFNNEADTPDNFQSRRPNTSFCFLDIRSPGLGDTAMYLCATSWGQGEYEQYFGPGTRLTVT.